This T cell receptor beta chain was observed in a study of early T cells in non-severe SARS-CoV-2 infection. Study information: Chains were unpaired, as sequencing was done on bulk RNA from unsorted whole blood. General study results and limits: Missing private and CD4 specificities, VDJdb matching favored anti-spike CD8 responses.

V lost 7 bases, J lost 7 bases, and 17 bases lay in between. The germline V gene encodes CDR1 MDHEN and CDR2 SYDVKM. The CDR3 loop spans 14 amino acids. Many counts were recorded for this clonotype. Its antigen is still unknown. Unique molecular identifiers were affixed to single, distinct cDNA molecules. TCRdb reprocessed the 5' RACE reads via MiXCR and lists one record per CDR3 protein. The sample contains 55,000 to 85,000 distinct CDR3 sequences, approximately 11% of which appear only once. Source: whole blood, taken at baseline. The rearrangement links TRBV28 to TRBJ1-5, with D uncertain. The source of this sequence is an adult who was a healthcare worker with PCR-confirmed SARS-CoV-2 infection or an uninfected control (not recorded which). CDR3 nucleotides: TGTGCCAGCATGTCGGTTAGGGTTAAACAGCCCCAGCATTTT. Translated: CASMSVRVKQPQHF.